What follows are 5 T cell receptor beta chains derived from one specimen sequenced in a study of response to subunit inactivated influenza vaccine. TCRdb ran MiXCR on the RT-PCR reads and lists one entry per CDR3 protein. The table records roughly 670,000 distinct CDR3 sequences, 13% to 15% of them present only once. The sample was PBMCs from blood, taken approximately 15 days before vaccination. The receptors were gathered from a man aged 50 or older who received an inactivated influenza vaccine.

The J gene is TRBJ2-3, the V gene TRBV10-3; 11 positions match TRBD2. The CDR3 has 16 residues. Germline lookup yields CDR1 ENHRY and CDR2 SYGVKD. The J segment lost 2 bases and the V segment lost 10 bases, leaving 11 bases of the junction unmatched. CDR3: CATARTSGSYTDTQYF. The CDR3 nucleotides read TGTGCCACCGCCCGGACTAGCGGGTCATACACAGATACGCAGTATTTT.

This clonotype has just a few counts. CDR3 sequence (DNA): TGTGCCAGCAGCTTATTCAGAGCCTACGAGCAGTACTTC. Protein sequence: CASSLFRAYEQYF. The genes are TRBV7-2 and TRBJ2-7; unclear D gene. The ends were cut back, 2 bases at V and 2 bases at J, with 7 bases in the middle. CDR1 and CDR2 (germline): SGHTA, FQGNSA. The CDR3 consists of 13 residues.

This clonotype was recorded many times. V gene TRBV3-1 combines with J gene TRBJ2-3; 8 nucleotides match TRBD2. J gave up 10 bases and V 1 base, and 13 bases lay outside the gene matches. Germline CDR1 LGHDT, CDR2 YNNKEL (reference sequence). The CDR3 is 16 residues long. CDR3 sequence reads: CASSQVSSGPKDAQYF. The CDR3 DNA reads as TGTGCCAGCAGCCAAGTCTCTAGCGGGCCAAAAGACGCGCAGTATTTT.

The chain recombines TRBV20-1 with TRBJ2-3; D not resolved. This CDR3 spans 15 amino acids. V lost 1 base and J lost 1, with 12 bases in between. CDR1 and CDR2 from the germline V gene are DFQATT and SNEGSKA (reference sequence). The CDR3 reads CSARAPAYGTDTQYF. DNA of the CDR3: TGCAGTGCTAGAGCCCCGGCCTACGGCACAGATACGCAGTATTTT.

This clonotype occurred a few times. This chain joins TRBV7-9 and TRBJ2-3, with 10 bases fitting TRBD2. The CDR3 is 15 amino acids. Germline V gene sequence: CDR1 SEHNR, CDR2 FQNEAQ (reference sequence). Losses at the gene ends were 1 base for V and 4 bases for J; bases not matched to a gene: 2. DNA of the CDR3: TGTGCCAGCAGCTTAGTTCTAGCGGGAGCAGATACGCAGTATTTT. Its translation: CASSLVLAGADTQYF.